A single sample gave rise to the 29 T cell receptor beta chains below, sequenced in a study of Graves' ophthalmopathy and Graves' hyperthyroidism. Amplification targeted the TCR beta CDR3 regions, with RNA transcripts as the source material. HTBI primers primed a first-round RT-PCR, and a second-round multiplex PCR followed. Each CDR3 protein gets one entry after TCRdb re-called the multiplex PCR reads with MiXCR. The sample lists over a million distinct CDR3 sequences; about 35% were seen once. Material for sequencing was peripheral blood or thyroid tissue (not recorded which). All receptors derive from an adult man with Graves' hyperthyroidism.

This clonotype has a count of ten or more. The V gene is TRBV19, the J gene TRBJ2-7; a possible D gene is TRBD2 (5 bases). The CDR3 length is 12 residues. Germline V gives CDR1 LNHDA, CDR2 SQIVND (reference sequence). The V gene lost 7 bases and the J gene lost 2 bases, with 9 bases spanning the gap. CDR3 sequence: CASIGLTYEQYF. CDR3 nucleotides: TGTGCCAGTATCGGACTCACCTACGAGCAGTACTTC. Full variable domain (rest looked up from reference TRBV19 and TRBJ2-7): DGGITQSPKYLFRKEGQNVTLSCEQNLNHDAMYWYRQDPGQGLRLIYYSQIVNDFQKGDIAEGYSVSREKKESFPLTVTSAQKNPTAFYLCASIGLTYEQYFGPGTRLTVT.

As for this clonotype: One base away lies a much larger clone, so this may be a sequencing read error. The chain uses TRBV7-2 and TRBJ2-7; no reliable D call. This CDR3 spans 14 amino acids. The germline V and J ends were trimmed by 1 base and 0 bases, with 7 bases remaining between them. Germline assignment: CDR1 SGHTA and CDR2 FQGNSA. CDR3 DNA: TGTGCCAGCAGCTTAGATGCAGACTCCTACGAGCAGTACTTC. This sequence encodes CASSLDADSYEQYF.

This clonotype was counted only a few times. J is TRBJ2-7 and V is TRBV19; tentative D call: TRBD2 (5 bases). CDR1 is LNHDA and CDR2 is SQIVND in the germline V gene (reference sequence). Trimming shortened V by 4 bases and J by 2 bases, and 12 bases separated the two germline ends. The CDR3 runs to 14 residues. The CDR3 DNA reads TGTGCCAGTAGTAGCACGGGGAGAGCCTACGAGCAGTACTTC. Translation: CASSSTGRAYEQYF.

The chain uses TRBV2 and TRBJ1-4; unclear D gene. CDR3 size: 13 residues. V lost 6 bases, J lost 4 bases, and 9 bases lay in between. Germline CDR1 SNHLY, CDR2 FYNNEI. CDR3 loop: CASRLGINEKLFF. The CDR3 region has the DNA TGTGCCAGCAGGTTGGGCATTAATGAAAAACTGTTTTTT.

There are many counts of this clonotype. The gene calls are TRBV7-8 and TRBJ1-1, with D maybe TRBD1 (5 bases). The germline gives CDR1 SGHVS, CDR2 FQNEAQ. This CDR3 spans 14 amino acids. V gave up 6 bases and J gave up 7 bases, with 18 bases separating them. The chain's CDR3 is CASSQIQGLGEAFF. CDR3 nucleotide sequence: TGTGCCAGCAGTCAAATTCAGGGACTTGGTGAAGCTTTCTTT.

As for this clonotype: It may be a read error: a sequence one base away is much more abundant. The genes are TRBV6-6 and TRBJ1-1; D is undetermined. This CDR3 has 14 amino acids. Germline V gene lookup returns CDR1 MNHNY and CDR2 SVGAGI (reference sequence). The CDR3 nucleotides are TGTGCCAGTTCGCCGATCTTCCGAGGTACTGAAACTTTCTTT. It specifies CASSPIFRGTETFF.

In the case of this clonotype: This could be a read error, since a much larger clone is one nucleotide away. This chain connects TRBV7-2 to TRBJ2-7; D may be TRBD2 (5 bases). CDR3 length equals 12 residues. CDR1 SGHTA and CDR2 FQGNSA come from the germline V gene. The V gene lost 8 bases and the J gene lost 2 bases, with 10 bases spanning the gap. Here the CDR3 DNA reads TGTGCCAGCGGTTACGGGACCTACGAGCAGTACTTC. This codes for CASGYGTYEQYF. Full variable domain (missing parts from reference TRBV7-2 and TRBJ2-7): GAGVSQSPSNKVTEKGKDVELRCDPISGHTALYWYRQSLGQGLEFLIYFQGNSAPDKSGLPSDRFSAERTGGSVSTLTIQRTQQEDSAVYLCASGYGTYEQYFGPGTRLTVT.

This clonotype appeared many times. The rearrangement joins TRBV19 to TRBJ2-5, with 7 positions matching TRBD1. The V gene's germline CDR1 is LNHDA and CDR2 SQIVND (reference sequence). This CDR3 is built from 11 residues. V lost 5 bases, J lost 11 bases, and 5 bases stayed unmatched. The CDR3 reads CASSLGTDQYF. Here the CDR3 DNA reads TGTGCCAGTAGTCTTGGGACAGATCAGTACTTC.

There are many counts of this clonotype. J is TRBJ1-2 and V is TRBV15, with TRBD1 as a possible D gene (5 bases). From germline, CDR1 is LNHNV and CDR2 YYDKDF (reference sequence). V was pared by 2 bases and J by 7 bases, with 11 bases between. The CDR3 runs 13 residues. The CDR3 sequence: CATSRPGGGGYTF. For the CDR3, the DNA is TGTGCCACCAGCAGACCCGGCGGGGGTGGCTACACCTTC.

This clonotype was seen repeatedly, ten times or more. The chain employs TRBV19 and TRBJ1-5, with TRBD1 matching 8 bases. V lost 6 bases and J lost 6; bases outside the gene matches: 4. The CDR3 loop spans 13 amino acids. The germline CDR1 and CDR2 sequences are LNHDA and SQIVND (reference sequence). The CDR3 spells CASRNTGGQPQHF. CDR3 bases: TGTGCCAGTAGAAATACAGGGGGTCAGCCCCAGCATTTT.

The rearrangement links TRBV29-1 to TRBJ2-7, with 10 bases that match TRBD2. The J call is doubtful: the DNA matches TRBJ2-1 better. From germline, CDR1 is SQVTM and CDR2 ANQGSEA. The CDR3 length is 16 residues. The CDR3 is CSVEGGSGRVYNEQFF. In nucleotides, the CDR3 is TGCAGCGTTGAAGGGGGGAGCGGGAGGGTGTACAATGAGCAGTTCTTC.

The chain carries TRBV6-5 and TRBJ1-1; D may be TRBD1 (6 bases). Germline-derived CDR1 and CDR2 are MNHEY and SVGAGI. V was trimmed by 5 bases and J by 3 bases, leaving 16 bases between them. This CDR3 is 15 amino acids long. This chain's CDR3 is CASSLPARGDTEAFF. CDR3 in DNA: TGTGCCAGCAGTCTCCCAGCCAGGGGAGACACTGAAGCTTTCTTT.

On this clonotype itself: The CDR3 end shows no conserved phenylalanine or tryptophan, and so a read error is likely. In nucleotides, the CDR3 is TGTGCCAGCAGCCCGGGACAGGGGACTGATATGAACACTGAAGCTTTCCTT. This gives the protein CASSPGQGTDMNTEAFL. This chain links TRBV7-2 with TRBJ1-1, with 10 bases fitting TRBD1. The ends lost 5 bases at V and 0 bases at J; junction bases unmatched: 9. The CDR3 runs 17 residues. Germline CDR1 and CDR2: SGHTA and FQGNSA.

This clonotype has a count of ten or more. The V call is TRBV20-1, the J call TRBJ1-3; TRBD1 agrees at 9 bases. V gave up 3 bases and J gave up 2 bases; unmatched junction bases: 8. Germline CDR1 and CDR2: DFQATT and SNEGSKA (reference sequence). This CDR3 contains 16 residues. DNA of the CDR3: TGCAGTGCTAGCATGCTGGGGACAGGGACTGGAAACACCATATATTTT. Protein product: CSASMLGTGTGNTIYF.

This clonotype has just a few counts. This sequence joins TRBV20-1 and TRBJ1-5, with a weak D call TRBD1 (5 bases). Germline V gives CDR1 DFQATT, CDR2 SNEGSKA (reference sequence). CDR3 length: 14 amino acids. CDR3 sequence reads: CSGGPASGNQPQHF. CDR3 in DNA: TGCAGCGGGGGACCGGCGTCGGGCAATCAGCCCCAGCATTTT.

This clonotype was detected ten times or more. The chain joins TRBV29-1 to TRBJ2-7; possible D gene TRBD1, 5 bases. Germline V gives CDR1 SQVTM, CDR2 ANQGSEA. V shed 3 bases and J shed 2 bases, with 11 bases lying between them. The CDR3 has 13 amino acids. The CDR3 DNA is TGCAGCGTTGATGGGCAGGGTCCCTACGAGCAGTACTTC. Its protein product is CSVDGQGPYEQYF.

On this clonotype: One junction end does not reproduce the germline sequence, and a read error may be involved. The chain employs TRBV10-2 and TRBJ1-2; D is undetermined. The CDR3 extends over 10 amino acids. Germline V gives CDR1 WSHSY, CDR2 SAAADI. The DNA of the CDR3 is TGCGGCAGCCCAACGGATGGCTACACCTTC. It yields the protein CGSPTDGYTF.

This clonotype came up a few times. The chain combines TRBV4-1 with TRBJ2-7; 7 bases line up with TRBD1. Unmatched junction bases numbered 8, after V lost 6 bases and J lost 3 bases. From germline, CDR1 is MGHRA and CDR2 YSYEKL. This CDR3 is built from 14 residues. Here the CDR3 reads CASSTTGSGYEQYF. The CDR3 coding sequence is TGCGCCAGCAGTACGACAGGGTCGGGCTACGAGCAGTACTTC.

The chain uses TRBV6-5 and TRBJ2-7; a weak D match, TRBD1 (6 bases). V lost 7 bases to trimming and J lost 2 bases, with 15 bases between them. The CDR3 totals 14 residues. Looked up from germline, CDR1 is MNHEY and CDR2 is SVGAGI. CDR3 residues: CASMRIQGPYEQYF. The CDR3 region has the DNA TGTGCCAGCATGCGGATCCAGGGGCCCTACGAGCAGTACTTC.

The gene calls are TRBV29-1 and TRBJ1-2; TRBD1 agrees at 11 bases. The CDR3 consists of 12 residues. V was clipped by 6 bases and J by 8 bases; unmatched bases: 5. Germline V lookup: CDR1 SQVTM, CDR2 ANQGSEA. CDR3 sequence (DNA): TGCAGCGTGGGACAGGGGGGAAGGGGCTACACCTTC. Its protein product is CSVGQGGRGYTF.

With respect to this clonotype: A junction boundary mismatches the germline segment, possibly from a read error. CDR3 bases: TGTGCCAGCAGTTCCTCGAGCGGGGAGATAGACGAGCAGTACTTC. Amino acid sequence: CASSSSSGEIDEQYF. V is TRBV10-3 and J is TRBJ2-7, with TRBD2 identical over 7 bases. Germline loops: CDR1 ENHRY, CDR2 SYGVKD. This CDR3 has 15 amino acids.

Details on this clonotype: A much bigger clone sits one base away, suggesting this may be a read error. This chain links TRBV11-1 with TRBJ2-7, with D perhaps TRBD1 (6 bases). There are 16 residues in the CDR3. The germline V gene encodes CDR1 SGHAT and CDR2 FQDESV (reference sequence). The CDR3 sequence: CASSETGFPTVYGQYF. The CDR3 DNA reads as TGTGCCAGCAGCGAGACAGGCTTCCCCACCGTCTACGGGCAGTACTTC.

Of note for this clonotype: This likely comes from a read error, as the CDR3 has no conserved phenylalanine or tryptophan at its end. The chain has TRBV30 and TRBJ1-6; D call uncertain. Germline V gene data show CDR1 as GTSNPN and CDR2 as SVGIG (reference sequence). CDR3 length: 15 residues. Trimming removed 4 bases from V and 0 bases from J, with 10 bases in between. CDR3 loop: CAWKVSGSYNSPLHV. CDR3 bases: TGTGCCTGGAAAGTGTCAGGCTCCTATAATTCACCCCTCCACGTT.

The chain couples TRBV11-3 to TRBJ2-7; 8 nucleotides align to TRBD2. CDR1 and CDR2 from the germline V gene are SGHNT and YENEEA. Trimming removed 5 bases from V and 0 bases from J; junction bases left unmatched: 9. This CDR3 has 16 residues. The CDR3, as DNA: TGTGCCAGCAGCCAATATAGCGGGATATTCTCCTACGAGCAGTACTTC. Translating gives CASSQYSGIFSYEQYF.

This clonotype occurred a few times. The chain joins TRBV27 to TRBJ2-7, with 8 bases lining up with TRBD2. This CDR3 has 14 amino acids. V gave up 8 bases and J gave up 2 bases; unmatched junction bases: 8. Germline-derived CDR1 and CDR2 are MNHEY and SMNVEV (reference sequence). CDR3 nucleotide sequence: TGTGCCAGCGGGGTAGCGGGGTCAGCCTACGAGCAGTACTTC. Translation: CASGVAGSAYEQYF.

This chain connects TRBV7-2 to TRBJ1-1; D remains ambiguous. Trimming shortened V by 5 bases and J by 7 bases, and 14 bases separated the two germline ends. In germline, CDR1 is SGHTA, CDR2 FQGNSA. The CDR3 loop spans 13 amino acids. The CDR3 bases are TGTGCCAGCAGCCTTGAGGTTGGGCATGAAGCTTTCTTT. Its protein is CASSLEVGHEAFF.

This clonotype was seen once. The rearrangement uses TRBV29-1 and TRBJ2-5, with D possibly being TRBD1 or TRBD2 (5 bases each). The V and J ends lost 4 bases and 7 bases respectively, with 25 bases between them. Per germline, CDR1 SQVTM and CDR2 ANQGSEA. CDR3 length: 16 amino acids. For the CDR3, the DNA is TGCAGCGTTGTGCGGAACACCGGGACCCTTGTGGGGACCCAGTACTTC. This translates into CSVVRNTGTLVGTQYF.

As for this clonotype: The CDR3 does not end in the conserved phenylalanine or tryptophan, so this is likely a read error. Because the CDR3's place on the DNA is in doubt, the DNA is left out and the CDR3 is given as listed by TCRdb. The rearrangement links TRBV7-2 to TRBJ1-1. Including both end residues, the CDR3 is 9 amino acids long. The germline CDR1 and CDR2 sequences are SGHTA and FQGNSA. CDR3 amino acids: CASSPTSGG.

The chain uses TRBV15 and TRBJ1-6, with D perhaps TRBD1 (5 bases). The germline V and J ends were trimmed by 1 base and 9 bases, with 10 bases remaining between them. Germline-derived CDR1 and CDR2 are LNHNV and YYDKDF (reference sequence). The CDR3 has 14 amino acids. The CDR3 reads CATSRVGAISPLHF. The CDR3 coding sequence is TGTGCCACCAGCAGAGTTGGGGCAATTTCACCCCTCCACTTT.